These 8 T cell receptor beta chains were all obtained from the same sample, sequenced in a study of cytomegalovirus exposure and HLA in healthy donors. The PCR had 60 Vbeta and 13 Jbeta primers. The assay was immunoSEQ multiplex PCR, and TCRdb's table has in-frame clones only and misses some. The table includes about 190,000 clones, approximately 84% detected once. Sequencing used PBMCs. These receptors were collected from a boy younger than 18 in good health and CMV-seronegative.

The V gene is TRBV27, the J gene TRBJ2-1; 7 bases are a match to TRBD1. Germline V gives CDR1 MNHEY, CDR2 SMNVEV (reference sequence). This CDR3 spans 14 amino acids. V lost 1 base to trimming and J lost 7 bases; unmatched junction nucleotides: 4. The DNA for the CDR3 is TGTGCCAGCAGTTTATTCACAGGGGTGAATGAGCAGTTCTTC. This codes for CASSLFTGVNEQFF.

This clone has just one count. The chain recombines TRBV6-5 with TRBJ2-2, with a possible D match to TRBD2 (5 bases). The CDR3 is 14 residues long. V was trimmed by 2 bases and J by 7 bases, leaving 11 bases between them. CDR1 and CDR2 from the germline V gene are MNHEY and SVGAGI. The CDR3 region is CASSYTAGVGELFF. The CDR3, as DNA: TGTGCCAGCAGTTACACGGCCGGGGTCGGGGAGCTGTTTTTT.

The chain employs TRBV27 and TRBJ2-5, with D perhaps matching TRBD1 (6 bases). The CDR3 extends over 13 amino acids. Germline V gives CDR1 MNHEY, CDR2 SMNVEV (reference sequence). Deletions cut 10 bases from V and 1 base from J, with 13 bases between. The chain's CDR3 is CANRTDLQETQYF. In DNA, the CDR3 is TGTGCCAACCGGACAGACCTCCAAGAGACCCAGTACTTC.

The genes are TRBV18 and TRBJ2-7; 8 bases map to TRBD1. Germline CDR1 reads KGHSH; CDR2 reads LQKENI. The CDR3 runs 17 residues. V was clipped by 5 bases and J by 1 base; unmatched bases: 13. This CDR3 reads CASSSSGTGRFSYEQYF. CDR3 bases: TGTGCCAGCTCATCCTCCGGGACAGGCCGCTTTTCCTACGAGCAGTACTTC.

This clone has more than one count but fewer than ten. V gene TRBV10-2 combines with J gene TRBJ1-3; a possible D gene is TRBD1 (6 bases). The germline gives CDR1 WSHSY, CDR2 SAAADI. There are 13 residues in the CDR3. V was trimmed by 8 bases and J by 3 bases, leaving 11 bases between them. Here the CDR3 DNA reads TGCGCCAGCTCTGACAGGTATGGAAACACCATATATTTT. The encoded protein is CASSDRYGNTIYF.

This rearrangement joins TRBV14 to TRBJ1-4, with 7 bases fitting TRBD1. The CDR3 is made up of 17 amino acids. V lost 2 bases and J lost 4; bases outside the gene matches: 10. Germline V gene data show CDR1 as SGHDN and CDR2 as FVKESK. The CDR3: CASSQPNRGQINEKLFF. The CDR3 DNA reads TGTGCCAGCAGCCAACCCAACAGGGGACAGATTAATGAAAAACTGTTTTTT.

This chain links TRBV7-9 with TRBJ2-3, with 8 bases fitting TRBD1. This CDR3 spans 15 amino acids. The V gene's germline CDR1 is SEHNR and CDR2 FQNEAQ (reference sequence). Trimming took 5 bases from V and 1 from J; bases not matched to a gene: 5. CDR3 nucleotide sequence: TGTGCCAGCAGCACCGGACAGGGTGGCACAGATACGCAGTATTTT. This translates into CASSTGQGGTDTQYF.

This chain connects TRBV5-4 to TRBJ2-3, with 7 bases fitting TRBD2. From germline, CDR1 is SGHNT and CDR2 YYREEE (reference sequence). This CDR3 comprises 17 residues. The V segment lost 0 bases and the J segment 4 bases; nucleotides outside the gene matches: 11. As DNA, the CDR3 is TGTGCCAGCAGCTTGGACCTAAGTGGCGGGAGTGCAGATACGCAGTATTTT. Encoded protein: CASSLDLSGGSADTQYF.